The following is a T cell receptor (beta chain) sequence with its context. A read error may account for a junction end that differs from germline. This entry belongs to a study of HIV-infected patients and healthy controls. The overall study: All patients had undetectable virus after a further year of therapy, about 65% of the 16 by the second bleed.

The germline V gene encodes CDR1 WSHSY and CDR2 SAAADI. The CDR3 runs 16 residues. Alpha and beta constant-region primers primed reverse transcription of 500 to 550 ng RNA. Separate chain-specific third strand synthesis with multiplexing indices produced the alpha and beta libraries. The library had 12-nucleotide molecular identifiers formed by two random hexamers joined together. TCRdb independently ran MiXCR on the 5' RACE reads; one entry per CDR3 protein. The sample contains around 5,000 distinct CDR3 sequences, 20% to 25% of which appear only once. No cell fractionation was done, so the repertoire covers all unsorted peripheral blood T cells.

The input for sequencing was blood, taken before antiretroviral therapy. This sequence joins TRBV10-2 and TRBJ2-2; 7 nucleotides agree with TRBD2. The receptor comes from an adult with HIV infection. The CDR3 DNA sequence: TGCGACAGGAGAGGGCAGCGGGGCTTGAACACCGGGGAGATGTTTTTT. This codes for CDRRGQRGLNTGEMFF.